One T cell receptor beta chain is described in this entry. The data were obtained in a study of regulatory T cells in long-lasting Graves disease. About the research overall: For a period under 3 months, newly diagnosed Graves' patients had taken antithyroid drugs.

Through Arm-PCR of CDR3 regions and iRepertoire HTBI primers, TCR beta libraries were built. Each CDR3 protein gets one entry after TCRdb re-called the multiplex PCR reads with MiXCR. Among hundreds of thousands of distinct CDR3 sequences listed, around 15% were seen once. Time point here: newly diagnosed GD, antithyroid drugs for less than 3 months. RNA isolated from PBMCs was used to make the TCR library. V was pared by 0 bases and J by 4 bases, with 4 bases of the junction left unmatched. The CDR3 consists of 15 residues. CDR1 and CDR2 (germline): LGHDT, YNNKEL (reference sequence). The data were also submitted as part of a second study, on T cells in Graves' hyperthyroidism and ophthalmopathy. This second study says: First-round RT-PCR of the TCR CDR3 relied on the HTBI primer set. Most clonotypes that expanded in the thyroid above 0.001 also showed up in blood.

The sequence came from a woman in her 30s with Graves disease. The chain uses TRBV3-1 and TRBJ1-2; 8 positions agree with TRBD1. The sequencing used peripheral blood mononuclear cells (PBMCs), collected at new diagnosis, from a patient treated with antithyroid drugs. The CDR3 protein is CASSQDPTGGYGYTF. The CDR3 DNA sequence: TGTGCCAGCAGCCAAGACCCCACAGGGGGCTATGGCTACACCTTC.